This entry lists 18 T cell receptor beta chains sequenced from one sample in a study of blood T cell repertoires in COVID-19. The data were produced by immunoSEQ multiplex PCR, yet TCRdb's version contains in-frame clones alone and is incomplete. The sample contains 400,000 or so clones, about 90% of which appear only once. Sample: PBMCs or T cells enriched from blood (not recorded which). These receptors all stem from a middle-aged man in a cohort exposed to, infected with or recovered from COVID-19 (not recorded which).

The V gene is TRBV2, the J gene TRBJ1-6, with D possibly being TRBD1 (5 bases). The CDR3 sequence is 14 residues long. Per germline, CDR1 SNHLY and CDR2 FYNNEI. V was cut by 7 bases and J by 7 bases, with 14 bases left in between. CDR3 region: CASKVRQTNSPLHF. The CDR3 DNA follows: TGTGCCAGCAAAGTCCGACAGACCAATTCACCCCTCCACTTT.

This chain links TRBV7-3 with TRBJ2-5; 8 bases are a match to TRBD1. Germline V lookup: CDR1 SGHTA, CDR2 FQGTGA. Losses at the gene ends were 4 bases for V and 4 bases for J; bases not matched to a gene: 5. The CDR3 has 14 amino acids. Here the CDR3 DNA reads TGTGCCAGCAGCTCCAGGGGGCGGGGAGAGACCCAGTACTTC. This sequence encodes CASSSRGRGETQYF.

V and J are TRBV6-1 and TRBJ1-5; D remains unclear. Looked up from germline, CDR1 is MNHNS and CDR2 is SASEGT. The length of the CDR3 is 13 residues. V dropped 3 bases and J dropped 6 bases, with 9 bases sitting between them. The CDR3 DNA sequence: TGTGCCAGCAGTGAGAGTCAGGCTCAGCCCCAGCATTTT. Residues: CASSESQAQPQHF.

The CDR3 here is CASSPGQISSYEQYF. Written as DNA, the CDR3 is TGTGCCAGTAGCCCGGGACAGATTAGCTCCTACGAGCAGTACTTC. This chain joins TRBV19 and TRBJ2-7; TRBD1 agrees at 7 bases. CDR1 and CDR2 (germline): LNHDA, SQIVND (reference sequence). This CDR3 has 15 residues. Trimming at V came to 6 bases and at J to 0 bases, leaving 8 bases not matched to a gene.

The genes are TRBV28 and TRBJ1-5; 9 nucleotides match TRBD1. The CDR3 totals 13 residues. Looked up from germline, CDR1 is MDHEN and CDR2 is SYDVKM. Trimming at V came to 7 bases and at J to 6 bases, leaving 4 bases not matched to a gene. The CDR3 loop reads CASTTGGGQPQHF. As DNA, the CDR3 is TGTGCCAGCACTACAGGGGGCGGTCAGCCCCAGCATTTT. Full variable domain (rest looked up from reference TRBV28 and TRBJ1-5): DVKVTQSSRYLVKRTGEKVFLECVQDMDHENMFWYRQDPGLGLRLIYFSYDVKMKEKGDIPEGYSVSREKKERFSLILESASTNQTSMYLCASTTGGGQPQHFGDGTRLSIL.

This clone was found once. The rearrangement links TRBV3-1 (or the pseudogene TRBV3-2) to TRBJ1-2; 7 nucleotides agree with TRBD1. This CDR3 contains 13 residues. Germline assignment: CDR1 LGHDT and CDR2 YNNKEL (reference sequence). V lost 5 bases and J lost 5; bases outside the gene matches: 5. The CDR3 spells CASSNRGEYGYTF. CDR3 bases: TGTGCCAGCAGCAACAGGGGAGAGTATGGCTACACCTTC.

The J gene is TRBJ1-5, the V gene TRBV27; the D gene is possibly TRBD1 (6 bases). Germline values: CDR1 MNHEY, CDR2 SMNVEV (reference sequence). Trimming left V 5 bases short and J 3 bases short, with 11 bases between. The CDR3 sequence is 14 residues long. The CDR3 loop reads CASSTGQTNQPQHF. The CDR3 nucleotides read TGTGCCAGCAGTACCGGACAGACCAATCAGCCCCAGCATTTT.

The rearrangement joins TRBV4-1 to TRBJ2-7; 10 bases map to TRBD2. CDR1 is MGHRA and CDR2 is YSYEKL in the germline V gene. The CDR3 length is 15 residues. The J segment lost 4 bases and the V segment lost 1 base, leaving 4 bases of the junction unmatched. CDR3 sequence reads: CASSQAASGRYEQYF. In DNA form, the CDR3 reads TGCGCCAGCAGCCAAGCGGCTAGCGGGAGATACGAGCAGTACTTC.

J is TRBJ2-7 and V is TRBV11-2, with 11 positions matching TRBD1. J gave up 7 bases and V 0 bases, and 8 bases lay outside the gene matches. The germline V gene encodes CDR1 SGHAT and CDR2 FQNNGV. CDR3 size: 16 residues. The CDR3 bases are TGTGCCAGCAGCTTAGATTCAGGGACAGGGGGTATTGAGCAGTACTTC. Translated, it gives CASSLDSGTGGIEQYF.

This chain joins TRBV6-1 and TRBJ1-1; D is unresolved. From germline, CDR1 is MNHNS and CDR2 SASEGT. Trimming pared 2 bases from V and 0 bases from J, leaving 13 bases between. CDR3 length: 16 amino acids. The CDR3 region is CASSETNLGVNTEAFF. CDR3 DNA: TGTGCCAGCAGTGAAACGAACCTTGGAGTGAACACTGAAGCTTTCTTT.

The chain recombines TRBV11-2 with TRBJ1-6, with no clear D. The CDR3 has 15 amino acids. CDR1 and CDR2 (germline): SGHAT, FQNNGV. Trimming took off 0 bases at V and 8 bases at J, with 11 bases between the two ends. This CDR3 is CASSLDRQFYSPLHF. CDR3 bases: TGTGCCAGCAGCTTAGATCGCCAGTTCTATTCACCCCTCCACTTT.

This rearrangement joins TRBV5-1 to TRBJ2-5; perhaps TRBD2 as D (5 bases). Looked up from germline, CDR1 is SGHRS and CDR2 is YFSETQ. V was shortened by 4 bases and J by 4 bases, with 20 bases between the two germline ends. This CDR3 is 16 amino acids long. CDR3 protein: CASSGMLNSGRETQYF. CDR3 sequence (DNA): TGCGCCAGCAGCGGAATGTTGAACAGCGGCCGAGAGACCCAGTACTTC.

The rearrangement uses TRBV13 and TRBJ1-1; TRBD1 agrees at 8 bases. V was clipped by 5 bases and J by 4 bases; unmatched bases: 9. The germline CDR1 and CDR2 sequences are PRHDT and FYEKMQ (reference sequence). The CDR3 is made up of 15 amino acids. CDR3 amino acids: CASSQTGEGFTEAFF. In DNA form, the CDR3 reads TGTGCCAGCAGCCAGACAGGGGAGGGATTCACTGAAGCTTTCTTT.

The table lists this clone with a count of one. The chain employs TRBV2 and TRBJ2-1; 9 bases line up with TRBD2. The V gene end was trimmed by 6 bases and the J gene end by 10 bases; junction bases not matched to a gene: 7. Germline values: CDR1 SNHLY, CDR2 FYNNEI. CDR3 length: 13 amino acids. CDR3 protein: CASRGTSFGEQFF. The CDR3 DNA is TGTGCCAGCAGGGGGACTAGCTTCGGGGAGCAGTTCTTC.

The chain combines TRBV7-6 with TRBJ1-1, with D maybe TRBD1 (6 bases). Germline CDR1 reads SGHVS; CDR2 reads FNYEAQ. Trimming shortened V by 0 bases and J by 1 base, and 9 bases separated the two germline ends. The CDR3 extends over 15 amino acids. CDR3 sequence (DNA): TGTGCCAGCAGCTTAGCGGGACATCAGAACACTGAAGCTTTCTTT. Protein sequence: CASSLAGHQNTEAFF.

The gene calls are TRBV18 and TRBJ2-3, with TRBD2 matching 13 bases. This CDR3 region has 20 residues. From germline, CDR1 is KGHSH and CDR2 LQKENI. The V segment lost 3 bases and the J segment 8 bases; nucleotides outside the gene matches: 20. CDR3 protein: CASSPYDHGTSGTPEGTQYF. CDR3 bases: TGTGCCAGCTCACCTTACGATCATGGGACTAGCGGGACCCCGGAGGGTACGCAGTATTTT.

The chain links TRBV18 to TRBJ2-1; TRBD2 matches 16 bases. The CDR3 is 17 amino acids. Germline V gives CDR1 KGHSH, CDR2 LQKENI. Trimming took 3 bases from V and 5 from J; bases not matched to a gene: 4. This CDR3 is CASSPGLAGGLNNEQFF. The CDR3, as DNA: TGTGCCAGCTCACCGGGACTAGCGGGAGGGTTAAACAATGAGCAGTTCTTC.

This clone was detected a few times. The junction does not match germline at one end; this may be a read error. In nucleotides, the CDR3 is TGCGCCACCAGCGGCGGGAGTACAGATACGCAGTATTTT. This sequence encodes CATSGGSTDTQYF. The chain employs TRBV5-1 and TRBJ2-3; TRBD2 aligns across 7 bases. The CDR3 length is 13 residues. Germline CDR1 is SGHRS and CDR2 is YFSETQ.